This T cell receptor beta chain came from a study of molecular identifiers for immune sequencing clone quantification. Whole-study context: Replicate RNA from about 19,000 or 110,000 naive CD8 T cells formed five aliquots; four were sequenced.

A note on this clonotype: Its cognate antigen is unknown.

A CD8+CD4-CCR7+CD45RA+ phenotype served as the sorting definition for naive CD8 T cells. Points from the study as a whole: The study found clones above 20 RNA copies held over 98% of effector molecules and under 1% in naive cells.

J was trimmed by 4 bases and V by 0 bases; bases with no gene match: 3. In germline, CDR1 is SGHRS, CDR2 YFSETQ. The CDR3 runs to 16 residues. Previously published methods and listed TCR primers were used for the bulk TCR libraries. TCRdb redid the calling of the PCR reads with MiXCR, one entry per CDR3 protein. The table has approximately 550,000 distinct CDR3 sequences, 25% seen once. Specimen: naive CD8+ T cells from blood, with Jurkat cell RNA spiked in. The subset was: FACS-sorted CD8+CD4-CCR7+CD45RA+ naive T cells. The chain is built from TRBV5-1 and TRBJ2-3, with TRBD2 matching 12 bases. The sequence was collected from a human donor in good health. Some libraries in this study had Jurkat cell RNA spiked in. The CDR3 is CASSLVLAGGSDTQYF. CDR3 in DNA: TGCGCCAGCAGCTTGGTTCTAGCGGGAGGGTCAGATACGCAGTATTTT.